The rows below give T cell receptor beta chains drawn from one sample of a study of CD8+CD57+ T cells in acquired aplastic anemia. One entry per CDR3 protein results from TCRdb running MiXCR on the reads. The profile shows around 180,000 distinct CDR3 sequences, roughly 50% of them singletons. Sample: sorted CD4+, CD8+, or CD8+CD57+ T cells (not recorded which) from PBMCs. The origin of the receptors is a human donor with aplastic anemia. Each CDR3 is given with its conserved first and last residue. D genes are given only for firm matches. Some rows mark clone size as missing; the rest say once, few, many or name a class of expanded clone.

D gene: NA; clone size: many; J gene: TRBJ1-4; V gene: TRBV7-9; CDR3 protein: CASSSPNEKLFF; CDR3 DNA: TGTGCCAGCAGCTCTCCTAATGAAAAACTGTTTTTT
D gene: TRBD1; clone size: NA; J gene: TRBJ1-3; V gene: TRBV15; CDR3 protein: CATSKDRGNTIYF; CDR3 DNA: TGTGCCACCAGCAAGGACAGGGGAAACACCATATATTTT
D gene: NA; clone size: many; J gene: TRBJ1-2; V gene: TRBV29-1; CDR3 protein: CSVGGKVEGYTF; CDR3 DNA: TGCAGCGTTGGTGGAAAGGTAGAGGGCTACACCTTC
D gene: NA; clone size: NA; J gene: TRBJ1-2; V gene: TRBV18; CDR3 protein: CASSPVRVYGYTF; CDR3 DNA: TGTGCCAGCTCACCGGTCAGGGTCTATGGCTACACCTTC
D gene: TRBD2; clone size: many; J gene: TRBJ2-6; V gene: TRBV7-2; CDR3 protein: CASSLRLGLAGGYSGANVLTF; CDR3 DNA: TGTGCCAGCAGCTTAAGATTAGGACTAGCGGGGGGGTATTCTGGGGCCAACGTCCTGACTTTC
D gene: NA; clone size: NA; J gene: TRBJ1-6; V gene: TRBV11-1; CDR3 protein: CASSLSVDHYNSPLHF; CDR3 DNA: TGTGCCAGCAGCCTTTCTGTTGATCACTATAATTCACCCCTCCACTTT
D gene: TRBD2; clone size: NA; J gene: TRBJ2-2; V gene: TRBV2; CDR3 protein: CASTKILAGGPGELFF; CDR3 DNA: TGTGCCAGCACTAAAATCCTAGCGGGAGGTCCCGGGGAGCTGTTTTTT
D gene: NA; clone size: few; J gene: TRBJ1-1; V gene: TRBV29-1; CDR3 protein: CSVEDGNTEAFF; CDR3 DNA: TGCAGCGTTGAGGACGGGAACACTGAAGCTTTCTTT
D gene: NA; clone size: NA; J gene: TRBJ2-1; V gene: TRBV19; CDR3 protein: CASSIPGVSNEQFF; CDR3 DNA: TGTGCCAGTAGTATTCCAGGGGTAAGCAATGAGCAGTTCTTC
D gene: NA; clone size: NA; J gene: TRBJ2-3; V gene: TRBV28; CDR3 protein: CASSQDSGATDTQYF; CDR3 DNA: TGTGCCAGCAGCCAAGATTCGGGGGCCACAGATACGCAGTATTTT
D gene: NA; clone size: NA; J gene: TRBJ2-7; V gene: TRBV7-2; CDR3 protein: CASSPSTEQYF; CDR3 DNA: TGTGCCAGCAGCCCGTCGACCGAGCAGTACTTC
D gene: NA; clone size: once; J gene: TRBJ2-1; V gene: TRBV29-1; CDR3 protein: CSVESWQFF; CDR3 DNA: TGCAGCGTTGAATCGTGGCAGTTCTTC
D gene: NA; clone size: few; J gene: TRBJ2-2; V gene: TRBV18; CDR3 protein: CASSLGDSTGELFF; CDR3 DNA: TGTGCCAGCTCACTGGGCGATTCCACCGGGGAGCTGTTTTTT
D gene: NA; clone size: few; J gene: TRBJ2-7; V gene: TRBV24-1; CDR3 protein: CATSDTGRIHEQYF; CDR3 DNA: TGTGCCACCAGTGATACAGGACGGATCCACGAGCAGTACTTC
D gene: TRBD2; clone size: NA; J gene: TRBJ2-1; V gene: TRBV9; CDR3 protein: CASSDGGGVGNEQFF; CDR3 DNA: TGTGCCAGCAGCGATGGGGGAGGGGTAGGCAATGAGCAGTTCTTC
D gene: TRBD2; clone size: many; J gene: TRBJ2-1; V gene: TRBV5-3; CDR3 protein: CATDKSGLAAYNEQFF; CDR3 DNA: TGTGCCACCGATAAATCCGGACTAGCGGCCTACAATGAGCAGTTCTTC
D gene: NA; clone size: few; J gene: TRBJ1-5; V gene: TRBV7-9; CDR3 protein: CASSFGVIQPQHF; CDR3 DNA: TGTGCCAGCAGCTTTGGGGTAATTCAGCCCCAGCATTTT